The text below deals with one TCR beta chain. Its antigen is not known. Sequencing was performed with immunoSEQ multiplex PCR; in TCRdb, only in-frame clones are kept and a portion is missing. The sample yields about 160,000 clones, roughly 88% seen once. The sample is drawn from a study of T cell responses to AZD1222 COVID-19 vaccine. This CDR3 comprises 14 residues. From germline, CDR1 is SGHRS and CDR2 YFSETQ. V dropped 4 bases and J dropped 2 bases, with 13 bases sitting between them. Second-dose intervals of approximately 4 or approximately 12 weeks were pooled. General study points: At study baseline, merely several AZD1222 recipients were seropositive.

This chain joins TRBV5-1 and TRBJ2-7; D might be TRBD1 (6 bases). This TCR derives from an adult who received the AZD1222 COVID-19 vaccine. This sample comprised peripheral blood, obtained 28 days after the second AZD1222 dose. The CDR3 nucleotides are TGCGCCAGCAGCAGAGACAGGCGGACCTACGAGCAGTACTTC. As protein: CASSRDRRTYEQYF.